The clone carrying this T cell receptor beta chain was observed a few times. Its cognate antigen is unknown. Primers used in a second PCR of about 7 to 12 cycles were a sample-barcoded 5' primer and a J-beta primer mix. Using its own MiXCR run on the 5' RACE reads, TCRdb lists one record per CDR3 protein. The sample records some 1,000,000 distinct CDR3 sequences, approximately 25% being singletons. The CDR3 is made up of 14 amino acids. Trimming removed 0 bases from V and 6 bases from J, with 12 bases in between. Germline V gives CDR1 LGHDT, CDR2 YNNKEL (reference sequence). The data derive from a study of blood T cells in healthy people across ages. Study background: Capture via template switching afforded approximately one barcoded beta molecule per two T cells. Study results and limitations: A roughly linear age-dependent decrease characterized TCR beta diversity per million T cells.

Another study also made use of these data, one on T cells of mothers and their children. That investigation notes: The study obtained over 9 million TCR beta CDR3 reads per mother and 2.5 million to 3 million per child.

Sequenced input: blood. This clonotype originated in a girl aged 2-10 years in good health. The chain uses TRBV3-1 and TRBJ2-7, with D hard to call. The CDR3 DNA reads TGTGCCAGCAGCCAAGATATCCAGTCGGCCGAGCAGTACTTC. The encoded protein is CASSQDIQSAEQYF.